This T cell receptor beta chain was sequenced during a study of blood T cell repertoires in COVID-19. On the study more broadly: Both acute and convalescent COVID-19 samples were obtained from the United States, Italy and Spain. Sources were T cells, B-cell-depleted T cells, or PBMCs; the material itself was cDNA or gDNA.

Per the germline V gene, CDR1 is SGHTA and CDR2 is FQGNSA. This CDR3 contains 13 residues. J lost 7 bases, V lost 5 bases, and 6 bases had no gene match. Authors' processing steps: Amplifying reference gene primers gave estimates of nucleated cell counts. Generated by immunoSEQ multiplex PCR, the TCRdb table keeps only in-frame clones and is missing some. From that table come the V and J calls and clone size; the DNA was used to work out D and trimming. Seen here are approximately 250,000 clones, 86% observed once, and the top ten hold approximately 8.2%. The origin of this receptor is a man aged 35 to 55 with active or convalescent COVID-19. The specimen was peripheral blood. This chain links TRBV7-2 with TRBJ2-3, with 7 bases lining up with TRBD1. The chain's CDR3 is CASSPTGKNTQYF. CDR3 bases: TGTGCCAGCAGCCCGACAGGGAAAAATACGCAGTATTTT. The full variable domain, in which reference TRBV7-2 and TRBJ2-3 provide the parts outside the CDR3, is GAGVSQSPSNKVTEKGKDVELRCDPISGHTALYWYRQSLGQGLEFLIYFQGNSAPDKSGLPSDRFSAERTGGSVSTLTIQRTQQEDSAVYLCASSPTGKNTQYFGPGTRLTVL.